There are a few counts of the clone carrying this TCR beta chain. This sample was included in a study of tumor-infiltrating lymphocytes in localized non-small cell lung cancer. Across the study: Patients included smokers and never-smokers with various histologies, some sampled after neoadjuvant chemotherapy.

Repertoires were generated with immunoSEQ multiplex PCR, while TCRdb's copy carries only in-frame clones and drops some. The table records more than 10,000 clones, about 66% of them present only once. The CDR3 runs 14 residues. Trimming pared 1 base from V and 3 bases from J, leaving 7 bases between. From germline, CDR1 is SEHNR and CDR2 FQNEAQ (reference sequence). This TCR was recovered from a human donor with non-small cell lung cancer. The sequencing input was lung tumor tissue. V and J are TRBV7-9 and TRBJ2-1; D uncertain. The CDR3 nucleotides read TGTGCCAGCAGCTTAGTCCTAGACTACAATGAGCAGTTCTTC. This sequence encodes CASSLVLDYNEQFF.